This TCR beta chain appears in the sequencing data of a study of Graves' ophthalmopathy and Graves' hyperthyroidism (dated by TCRdb to 2017 to 2018). As for the study more broadly: Hyperthyroidism was defined as stable when no progression to ophthalmopathy occurred within 18 months of follow-up. To explore V-J signatures that distinguish ophthalmopathy from hyperthyroidism, a discovery set of about 99 patients was enrolled, made up of about 40 with ophthalmopathy and fewer than 60 with stable hyperthyroidism. After sampling, hyperthyroidism patients received methimazole starting at 30 mg daily, and ophthalmopathy patients received high-dose intravenous methylprednisolone. In five or six hyperthyroidism patients, the T-cell repertoires found in thyroid tissue were compared with those found in blood. The study used signatures of the TCR beta repertoire to tell Graves' ophthalmopathy apart from Graves' hyperthyroidism and to predict which patients would progress to ophthalmopathy. An independent validation cohort was composed of approximately 19 hyperthyroidism patients and more than 15 patients who later progressed from hyperthyroidism to ophthalmopathy. In total, 120 to 150 blood samples were TCR-sequenced: some 43 ophthalmopathy, over 70 hyperthyroidism and some 17 hyperthyroidism-to-ophthalmopathy patients. The research as a whole found: In validation, the model predicted ophthalmopathy progression with about 71% sensitivity and roughly 72% specificity; roughly 12 predicted patients were CT-confirmed with GO in a median of roughly 6.8 months. The 13-signature model separated ophthalmopathy from stable hyperthyroidism with approximately 88% sensitivity and around 81% specificity in cross-validation, and 80%/75% in the test set. Among expanded thyroid clonotypes with frequency above 0.001, most also showed up in blood, which suggests that blood repertoires may reflect the thyroid immune response. Sample size was not predetermined statistically, and investigators were not blinded to group allocation.

About this clonotype: Its cognate antigen has yet to be identified. No qualities accompany the bases; no much larger clone lies one base away.

TCR beta CDR3 regions were amplified from RNA transcripts for repertoire sequencing. The first round was an RT-PCR using HTBI primers with the Qiagen OneStep RT-PCR kit, and this first round was followed by a second-round multiplex PCR, then size selection and purification. The libraries underwent paired-end sequencing with 100 bp reads on an Illumina HiSeq2000. The source study handled its data this way. SOAPnuke was used for read processing, and reads with adapters, uncalled bases, a mean Phred below 15, or no exact constant-primer or identifier match were discarded. COPE v1.2.5 was used to merge high-quality paired reads. Each unique nucleotide sequence was treated as a clonotype, and MiTCR v1.1 was used to align the clonotypes to the IMGT TRB V, D and J references. Only V-J combinations with frequency above 0.0001 were analysed, covering around 99% of repertoires. A TCR clonal expansion and chaos score per V-J combination was defined as the ratio of F50 clonal expansion to chaos observed in the TCRdist matrix. Welch's t-statistics and random forest were used to reduce the features to approximately 13 V-J combinations, which were then used as input to a naive Bayes classifier. Thyroid-blood repertoire similarity was quantified with the Morisita-Horn index. The public reads were reprocessed in TCRdb via fastp at Q25 and MiXCR, keeping in-frame beta chains. One record per CDR3 amino acid sequence lists the most common genes and DNA. None of the V and J calls come from the authors' own analysis; TCRdb made them. This sample lists around 1.1 million distinct CDR3 sequences; about two fifths were detected once. The ten largest clones represent approximately 12% of the sample.

Hyperthyroidism patients were newly diagnosed, with disease duration under 2 months, and aged 18 to 65 years. Patients with other autoimmune diseases, uncontrolled infections, pregnancy or lactation were excluded from the study. Clinical symptoms, serum thyroxine, TRAb, thyroid ultrasound and orbital computed tomography formed the basis of the diagnosis. Total RNA was extracted using Trizol reagent, and RNA quality was checked on an Agilent 2100 Bioanalyzer. Input material: peripheral blood or thyroid tissue (not recorded which). This TCR was recovered from an adult man with Graves' hyperthyroidism.

The CDR3 region: CASMTGRETQYF. The DNA is TGTGCCAGCATGACGGGTCGAGAGACCCAGTACTTC. The chain is made from TRBV10-3 and TRBJ2-5; confidence is insufficient to name the D gene. CDR1 is given as ENHRY and CDR2 as SYGVKD, both from the germline V gene. V and J are truncated by 10 bases and 4 bases respectively, leaving an intervening sequence of 13 bases. Reading from cysteine to phenylalanine, the CDR3 counts 12 amino acids. The CDR3 DNA has 36 bases and is translated from base 1.